This entry is about one TCR beta chain. The clone's antigen remains unknown. Nothing much larger sits one base from this clone, and base qualities are not available. The sample originates from a study of T cell responses to AZD1222 COVID-19 vaccine (dated by TCRdb to the early 2020s). For context, the study as a whole: TCR sequencing covered some 240 trial participants: around 210 given two doses of AZD1222 and about 26 given two doses of MenACWY control vaccine. Enrollment into the trials was organized by age into subgroups of 18-55, 56-69 and 70-plus years, and those subgroups contained approximately 150, 30 and 60 TCR-sequenced participants, respectively. Broader findings and caveats from the paper: The whole spike protein was spanned by vaccine-associated CD4 TCRs, and dominant responses were seen in regions 160-218 and 743-854. In the small 56-69-year group, the increase in depth fell short of significance, most likely because of low power. Reportedly, almost half of the unique spike-specific TCRs recognized epitopes lying outside the regions that are mutated in the B.1.351 and B.1.1.7 variants. A significant rise in spike-specific TCR breadth and depth was observed after two AZD1222 doses relative to day 0 and relative to MenACWY recipients. Most participants were white British and females outnumbered males, and the authors suggested that clonal diversity may have been underestimated. Conclusions about previously exposed vaccinees are limited, since just 6 or 7 AZD1222 recipients were seropositive for SARS-CoV-2 at baseline. No day 14 peak-response samples were available, so repertoires were characterized only after the peak T cell response.

The CDR3 regions of human TCRbeta chains were analyzed by immunosequencing. As for the original processing: Repertoire TCRs were checked for matches against a reference library of SARS-CoV-2-specific TCRs that had been generated using the MIRA antigen-specificity platform. Breadth was defined as the fraction of unique TCRs that were SARS-CoV-2-associated, and depth was defined as the fraction of total T cells that were SARS-CoV-2-associated. Using the MIRA data, each spike-specific TCR was assigned both to the spike region to which the TCR was reactive and to a CD4 or CD8 class. Log10-transformed breadth and depth values were compared by one-way ANOVA with Sidak's multiple comparisons tests. What TCRdb holds here is the immuneACCESS table cut down to in-frame rearrangements. Part of the clones is not present; checked against another copy, under half of the missing clones reflect an unresolved V gene, and the others are unexplained. The V and J calls and the clone size are those of that table, but D and trimming were determined from the DNA. Recorded for this sample are 110,000 or so clones; around nine tenths of them occurred a single time. More than 3.5% of the sample goes to the ten largest clones.

According to the study, the label for this sample's time point signals: about 28 days (+/-7) after the second vaccine dose. The treatment or condition label, as the study defines it: meningococcal conjugate vaccine given as trial control. Vaccinee samples came from UK trials COV001 and COV002, including a single-blind randomized controlled phase 2/3 trial of AZD1222 (ChAdOx1 nCoV-19) in healthy adults. Trial participant PBMC samples were collected at day 0 and day 28 after the second dose for TCRbeta chain sequencing. The germline V gene provides CDR1 SGDLS and CDR2 YYNGEE. The junction shows trimming of 3 bases on V and 7 bases on J, plus 14 bases between the germline ends. The CDR3, cysteine through phenylalanine, is 13 amino acids long. Only the CDR3 DNA stays, 39 bases, in frame from base 1.

Here the chain combines TRBV9 and TRBJ2-7, and possibly TRBD1, on 6 matching bases. Sample: peripheral blood, taken 28 days after the second dose of the MenACWY control vaccine. This TCR was recovered from an adult who received the MenACWY meningococcal vaccine as a control. The sequenced DNA is TGTGCCAGCAGCGCGGACAGTACCCCGGAGCAGTACTTC. The encoded protein is CASSADSTPEQYF.